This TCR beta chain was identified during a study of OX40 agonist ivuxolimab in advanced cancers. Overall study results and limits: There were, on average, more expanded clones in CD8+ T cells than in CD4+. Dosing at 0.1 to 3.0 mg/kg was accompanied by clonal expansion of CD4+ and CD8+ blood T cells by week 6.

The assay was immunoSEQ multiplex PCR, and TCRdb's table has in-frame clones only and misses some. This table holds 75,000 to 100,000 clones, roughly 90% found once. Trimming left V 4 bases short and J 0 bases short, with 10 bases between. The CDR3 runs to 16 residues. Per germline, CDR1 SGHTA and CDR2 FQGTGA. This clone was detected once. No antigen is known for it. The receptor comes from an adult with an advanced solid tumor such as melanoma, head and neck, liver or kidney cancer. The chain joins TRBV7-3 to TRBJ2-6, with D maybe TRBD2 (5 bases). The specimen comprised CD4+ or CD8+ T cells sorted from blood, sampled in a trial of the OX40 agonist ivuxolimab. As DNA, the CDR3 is TGTGCCAGCAGCTCCGGACTGGGCTCTGGGGCCAACGTCCTGACTTTC. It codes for CASSSGLGSGANVLTF. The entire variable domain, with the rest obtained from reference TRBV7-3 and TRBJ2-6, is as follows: GAGVSQTPSNKVTEKGKYVELRCDPISGHTALYWYRQSLGQGPEFLIYFQGTGAADDSGLPNDRFFAVRPEGSVSTLKIQRTERGDSAVYLCASSSGLGSGANVLTFGAGSRLTVL.